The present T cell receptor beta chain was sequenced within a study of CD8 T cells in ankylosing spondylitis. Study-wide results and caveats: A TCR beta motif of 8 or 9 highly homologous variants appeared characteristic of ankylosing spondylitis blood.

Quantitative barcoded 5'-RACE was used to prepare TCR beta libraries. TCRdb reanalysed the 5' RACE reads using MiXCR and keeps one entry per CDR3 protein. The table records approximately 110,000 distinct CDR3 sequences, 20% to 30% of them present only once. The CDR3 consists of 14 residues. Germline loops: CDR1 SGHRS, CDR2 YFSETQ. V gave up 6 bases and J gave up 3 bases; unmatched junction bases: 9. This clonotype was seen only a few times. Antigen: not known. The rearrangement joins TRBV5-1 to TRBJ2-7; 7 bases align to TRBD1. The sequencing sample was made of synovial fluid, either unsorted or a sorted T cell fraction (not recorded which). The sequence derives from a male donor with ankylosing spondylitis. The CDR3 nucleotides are TGCGCCAGCAACCCAGGGGGAACCCACTACGAGCAGTACTTC. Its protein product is CASNPGGTHYEQYF.